This T cell receptor (beta chain) originates from a study of Graves' ophthalmopathy and Graves' hyperthyroidism. The overall study: Blood was drawn at initial diagnosis, before any treatment.

Regarding this clonotype: Its antigen is unknown.

From RNA, the CDR3 regions of TCR beta chains were amplified and sequenced. A first-round RT-PCR used HTBI primers, followed by a second-round multiplex PCR. A single record per CDR3 protein comes from TCRdb applying MiXCR to the multiplex PCR reads. The sample consists of about 370,000 distinct CDR3 sequences, roughly 15% of them appearing once. General study points: Ophthalmopathy progression prediction by the model yielded a sensitivity of 60% to 71% and a specificity of less than 75%. Stable hyperthyroidism and ophthalmopathy were told apart by a 13-signature model, which achieved almost 90% sensitivity and nearly 84% specificity.

Trimming shortened V by 2 bases and J by 1 base, and 8 bases separated the two germline ends. Germline CDR1 GTSNPN, CDR2 SVGIG (reference sequence). The CDR3 sequence is 13 residues long. V and J are TRBV30 and TRBJ2-5; D is uncertain. This TCR came from an adult woman with stable Graves' hyperthyroidism. Specimen: peripheral blood. As DNA, the CDR3 is TGTGCCTGGAGTTCGAGATCCCAAGAGACCCAGTACTTC. Translation gives CAWSSRSQETQYF.